A single sample gave rise to the 30 T cell receptor beta chains below, sequenced in a study of T cells after yellow fever vaccination. TCRdb called the 5' RACE reads again in MiXCR, with one record for every CDR3 protein. The table has some 260,000 distinct CDR3 sequences, about 5.2% seen once. Source: CD4+ T cells sorted from PBMCs, taken on the day of the yellow fever booster vaccination. Every receptor here comes from a man in his late teens or twenties who received the YFV17D yellow fever vaccine.

This clonotype was seen more than once but under ten times. The chain links TRBV4-1 to TRBJ1-3; D unresolved. V lost 4 bases and J 1 base, leaving 11 bases between the germline ends. Germline V CDR1 and CDR2: MGHRA, YSYEKL. The CDR3 has 15 amino acids. CDR3 region: CASSPAGVSGNTIYF. The CDR3 DNA reads as TGCGCCAGCAGCCCCGCCGGGGTTTCTGGAAACACCATATATTTT.

This clonotype was counted only a few times. V gene TRBV10-3 combines with J gene TRBJ1-1; TRBD1 might be the D (6 bases). Trimming stripped 10 bases from V and 0 bases from J, with 12 bases between. Germline loops: CDR1 ENHRY, CDR2 SYGVKD. The CDR3 runs to 13 residues. As DNA, the CDR3 is TGTGCCAGGCGACAGGAGATGAACACTGAAGCTTTCTTT. As protein: CARRQEMNTEAFF.

This chain joins TRBV3-1 and TRBJ2-3; D ambiguous. CDR1 and CDR2 from the germline V gene are LGHDT and YNNKEL (reference sequence). V was shortened by 4 bases and J by 8 bases, with 13 bases between the two germline ends. The CDR3 spans 13 residues. The CDR3 spells CASSPLQAGTQYF. The CDR3 coding sequence is TGTGCCAGCAGCCCCCTCCAGGCTGGTACGCAGTATTTT.

This clonotype appeared many times. The chain is built from TRBV3-1 and TRBJ1-2, with D unclear. The germline V and J ends were trimmed by 3 bases and 4 bases, with 6 bases remaining between them. Germline V gives CDR1 LGHDT, CDR2 YNNKEL (reference sequence). The CDR3 has 12 residues. The CDR3 sequence: CASSHALYGYTF. DNA for the CDR3: TGTGCCAGCAGCCACGCGCTCTATGGCTACACCTTC.

This clonotype was seen more than once but under ten times. The genes are TRBV28 and TRBJ2-5; D ambiguous. V was shortened by 2 bases and J by 5 bases, with 6 bases between the two germline ends. The CDR3 loop spans 12 amino acids. From germline, CDR1 is MDHEN and CDR2 SYDVKM. CDR3 loop: CASSLKDETQYF. CDR3 coding DNA: TGTGCCAGCAGTTTAAAAGATGAGACCCAGTACTTC.

This clonotype occurred a few times. This chain links TRBV5-6 with TRBJ1-2; D may be TRBD1 (5 bases). CDR1 is SGHDT and CDR2 is YYEEEE in the germline V gene. There are 15 residues in the CDR3. V lost 5 bases to trimming and J lost 5 bases, with 19 bases between them. CDR3 in amino acids: CASRPFRGLGYGYTF. The CDR3 region has the DNA TGTGCCAGCAGGCCCTTTAGGGGTTTAGGGTATGGCTACACCTTC.

This clonotype has a count of ten or more. The chain couples TRBV21-1 to TRBJ1-1. TRBV21-1 is assigned pseudogene status. There are 12 residues in the CDR3. CDR3 DNA sequence: TGTGCCAGCAGCAAAGGAATAGTAGAAGCTTTCTTT. It translates to CASSKGIVEAFF.

This clonotype was counted between two and nine times. This chain uses TRBV6-5 with TRBJ1-3; TRBD1 might be the D (5 bases). CDR3 length: 14 residues. Germline-derived CDR1 and CDR2 are MNHEY and SVGAGI. V was cut by 2 bases and J by 1 base, with 6 bases left in between. The CDR3: CASSYGGSGNTIYF. The CDR3 coding sequence is TGTGCCAGCAGTTACGGGGGATCTGGAAACACCATATATTTT.

Only a few counts were recorded for this clonotype. The chain has TRBV7-2 and TRBJ2-1; D is undetermined. This CDR3 region has 14 residues. V was shortened by 4 bases and J by 5 bases, with 12 bases between the two germline ends. Germline lookup yields CDR1 SGHTA and CDR2 FQGNSA. The CDR3 region is CASSSLDAHNEQFF. The CDR3 DNA reads TGTGCCAGCAGCTCGCTCGACGCCCACAATGAGCAGTTCTTC.

This chain connects TRBV11-2 to TRBJ1-4; D ambiguous. This CDR3 is 14 amino acids long. Per the germline V gene, CDR1 is SGHAT and CDR2 is FQNNGV. V lost 8 bases, J lost 10 bases, and 20 bases lay in between. The CDR3 region is CASRTEIRRGKLFF. For the CDR3, the DNA is TGTGCCAGCCGTACAGAGATACGACGGGGAAAACTGTTTTTT. The entire variable domain, with the rest obtained from reference TRBV11-2 and TRBJ1-4, is as follows: EAGVAQSPRYKIIEKRQSVAFWCNPISGHATLYWYQQILGQGPKLLIQFQNNGVVDDSQLPKDRFSAERLKGVDSTLKIQPAKLEDSAVYLCASRTEIRRGKLFFGSGTQLSVL.

This clonotype appeared many times. The J gene is TRBJ2-2, the V gene TRBV6-2 or TRBV6-3; 8 bases are a match to TRBD1. The CDR3 has 15 amino acids. Germline CDR1 and CDR2: MNHEY and SVGEGT. The V segment lost 6 bases and the J segment 0 bases; nucleotides outside the gene matches: 3. CDR3 sequence: CASSIRGPNTGELFF. CDR3 nucleotide sequence: TGTGCCAGCAGCATCAGGGGGCCGAACACCGGGGAGCTGTTTTTT.

This clonotype has a count of ten or more. The chain joins TRBV27 to TRBJ2-2, with 7 positions matching TRBD2. CDR1 is MNHEY and CDR2 is SMNVEV in the germline V gene (reference sequence). J gave up 4 bases and V 2 bases, and 4 bases lay outside the gene matches. This CDR3 spans 15 amino acids. CDR3 in amino acids: CASSLGGDVTGELFF. The CDR3 coding sequence is TGTGCCAGCAGTTTAGGGGGGGACGTCACCGGGGAGCTGTTTTTT.

This clonotype turned up a few times. The chain uses TRBV5-1 and TRBJ2-2, with 7 bases fitting TRBD1. J was trimmed by 5 bases and V by 0 bases; bases with no gene match: 7. The CDR3 extends over 16 amino acids. Germline CDR1 and CDR2: SGHRS and YFSETQ. The CDR3 reads CASSLDRGSQTGELFF. Here the CDR3 DNA reads TGCGCCAGCAGCTTGGACAGGGGATCTCAAACCGGGGAGCTGTTTTTT.

This sequence joins TRBV20-1 and TRBJ1-6; D gene ambiguous. The CDR3 spans 13 residues. Germline loops: CDR1 DFQATT, CDR2 SNEGSKA (reference sequence). The V end was cut by 7 bases, the J end by 7 bases, with 14 bases between. CDR3 coding DNA: TGCAGTGGTCTGGTCGATAAGAATTCACCCCTCCACTTT. This gives the protein CSGLVDKNSPLHF.

The table lists this clonotype with many counts. The chain is built from TRBV6-2 or TRBV6-3 and TRBJ2-6; tentative D call: TRBD2 (5 bases). Trimming stripped 6 bases from V and 2 bases from J, with 23 bases between. The CDR3 contains 19 residues. Germline V gene data show CDR1 as MNHEY and CDR2 as SVGEGT. CDR3 in amino acids: CASSPTQAGKSAGANVLTF. In DNA form, the CDR3 reads TGTGCCAGCAGCCCTACCCAGGCCGGGAAGAGTGCTGGGGCCAACGTCCTGACTTTC.

This clonotype has a handful of counts. J is TRBJ1-6 and V is TRBV2; 8 nucleotides line up with TRBD1. CDR1 is SNHLY, CDR2 FYNNEI, per germline. V dropped 3 bases and J dropped 9; count of bases not matched to a gene: 10. The CDR3 runs to 16 residues. In DNA form, the CDR3 reads TGTGCCAGCAGTGACCGGGGGGGGACAGGACTTTCACCCCTCCACTTT. The encoded protein is CASSDRGGTGLSPLHF.

In this sample, this clonotype turned up many times. The V call is TRBV7-2, the J call TRBJ2-4; 7 nucleotides line up with TRBD2. Germline V gene lookup returns CDR1 SGHTA and CDR2 FQGNSA. Trimming at V came to 5 bases and at J to 9 bases, leaving 7 bases not matched to a gene. This CDR3 has 13 amino acids. CDR3 DNA: TGTGCCAGCAGCCCAGGACTAGTATCCATTCAGTACTTC. Its translation: CASSPGLVSIQYF.

This clonotype was seen only a few times. The rearrangement uses TRBV5-5 and TRBJ2-7, with TRBD2 as a possible D gene (6 bases). There are 11 residues in the CDR3. The V gene lost 7 bases and the J gene lost 5 bases, with 10 bases spanning the gap. Germline values: CDR1 SGHKS, CDR2 YYEKEE (reference sequence). The CDR3 DNA reads as TGTGCCAGCGGCGGGGTACACGAGCAGTACTTC. Translated: CASGGVHEQYF.

The V and J genes are TRBV20-1 and TRBJ2-7, with D tentatively TRBD2 (6 bases). V was clipped by 1 base and J by 0 bases, with 19 bases between them. Germline CDR1 is DFQATT and CDR2 is SNEGSKA (reference sequence). The CDR3 loop spans 17 amino acids. Here the CDR3 reads CSARGHRIRGSSYEQYF. The CDR3 DNA is TGCAGTGCTAGAGGACACCGGATCCGGGGGAGCTCCTACGAGCAGTACTTC.

This clonotype turned up a few times. The genes are TRBV6-2 or TRBV6-3 and TRBJ1-1; possible D gene TRBD1, 5 bases. The CDR3 extends over 13 amino acids. The V gene lost 8 bases and the J gene lost 4 bases, with 14 bases spanning the gap. Germline lookup yields CDR1 MNHEY and CDR2 SVGEGT. CDR3 in DNA: TGTGCCAGCGGGGAGGTTGGGGGCACTGAAGCTTTCTTT. This translates into CASGEVGGTEAFF.

The J gene is TRBJ1-4, the V gene TRBV6-5; D might be TRBD1 (5 bases). Germline V gene data show CDR1 as MNHEY and CDR2 as SVGAGI. V was pared by 8 bases and J by 5 bases, with 21 bases between. CDR3 length: 16 residues. The DNA for the CDR3 is TGTGCCAGCGGCACTAGGGACGGCCATTTAAATGAAAAACTGTTTTTT. This codes for CASGTRDGHLNEKLFF.

This clonotype occurred a few times. The J gene is TRBJ2-1, the V gene TRBV5-4; D call uncertain. Trimming took off 6 bases at V and 9 bases at J, with 7 bases between the two ends. The CDR3 contains 10 residues. Germline CDR1 is SGHNT and CDR2 is YYREEE (reference sequence). The CDR3 DNA sequence: TGTGCCAGCACCCTGGTTGAGCAGTTCTTC. It specifies CASTLVEQFF.

This clonotype was observed a handful of times. This sequence joins TRBV5-1 and TRBJ1-2; 7 positions match TRBD1. This CDR3 has 13 amino acids. CDR1 SGHRS and CDR2 YFSETQ come from the germline V gene. The junction had 4 bases not matched to a gene; V was cut back by 4 bases and J by 4 bases. The DNA of the CDR3 is TGCGCCAGCAGCCTGGGACAGATCTATGGCTACACCTTC. Translating it yields CASSLGQIYGYTF. Based on the CDR3 plus reference TRBV5-1 and TRBJ1-2, the full variable domain is KAGVTQTPRYLIKTRGQQVTLSCSPISGHRSVSWYQQTPGQGLQFLFEYFSETQRNKGNFPGRFSGRQFSNSRSEMNVSTLELGDSALYLCASSLGQIYGYTFGSGTRLTVV.

This clonotype appeared a few times. This chain joins TRBV5-1 and TRBJ2-1; the match to TRBD2 covers 9 bases. Trimming cost V 4 bases and J 0 bases; bases outside gene matches: 11. Germline V gene sequence: CDR1 SGHRS, CDR2 YFSETQ. The CDR3 length is 18 residues. CDR3 DNA: TGCGCCAGCAGCCCGACGATGATAGCGGGGGCCTCCTACAATGAGCAGTTCTTC. Its protein is CASSPTMIAGASYNEQFF.

The table lists this clonotype with many counts. This sequence joins TRBV23-1 and TRBJ2-1; D gene uncertain. TRBV23-1 is flagged as an ORF with uncertain function. Between the trimmed V and J ends, which lost 2 bases and 0 bases, there was a span of 8 bases. The CDR3 covers 15 residues. The DNA for the CDR3 is TGCGCCAGCAGTCAAGGGGATAGCTCCTACAATGAGCAGTTCTTC. Encoded protein: CASSQGDSSYNEQFF.

CDR3 nucleotide sequence: TGTGCCACCACGATTGGGTCCAAAAACATTCAGTACTTC. Translated, it gives CATTIGSKNIQYF. The rearrangement links TRBV18 to TRBJ2-4; D is unclear. The CDR3 contains 13 residues. The germline V gene has CDR1 KGHSH and CDR2 LQKENI. Trimming removed 10 bases from V and 2 bases from J, with 12 bases in between.

Many counts were recorded for this clonotype. J is TRBJ2-7 and V is TRBV7-9; D unresolved. The CDR3 is made up of 14 amino acids. CDR1 and CDR2 (germline): SEHNR, FQNEAQ (reference sequence). The germline V and J ends were trimmed by 5 bases and 5 bases, with 16 bases remaining between them. CDR3 sequence: CASSLDGPGDEQYV. The CDR3 nucleotides read TGTGCCAGCAGCCTGGACGGCCCGGGTGACGAGCAGTACGTC.

The chain uses TRBV7-2 and TRBJ2-5; D remains unclear. This CDR3 is 14 amino acids long. V lost 5 bases, J lost 2 bases, and 12 bases lay in between. CDR1 SGHTA and CDR2 FQGNSA come from the germline V gene. The CDR3 loop reads CASSPSTDQETQYF. The CDR3 DNA reads TGTGCCAGCAGCCCGAGCACGGATCAAGAGACCCAGTACTTC.

Only a few counts were recorded for this clonotype. The chain uses TRBV5-1 and TRBJ2-5, with D perhaps matching TRBD1 (6 bases). The CDR3 has 13 amino acids. Germline values: CDR1 SGHRS, CDR2 YFSETQ. V was trimmed by 1 base and J by 3 bases, leaving 7 bases between them. The CDR3 spells CASSLRQEETQYF. The CDR3 bases are TGCGCCAGCAGCTTGCGACAGGAAGAGACCCAGTACTTC.

This clonotype was seen at least ten times. The CDR3 loop is CASSLAQRGTQYF. As DNA, the CDR3 is TGTGCCAGCAGCTTAGCTCAGCGGGGTACGCAGTATTTT. The genes are TRBV7-3 and TRBJ2-3, with 7 bases identical to TRBD2. V lost 2 bases and J lost 8; bases outside the gene matches: 4. Germline V gives CDR1 SGHTA, CDR2 FQGTGA. The CDR3 contains 13 residues.